This T cell receptor beta chain originates from a study of CD8 T cells in Susac syndrome. Germline V lookup: CDR1 MGHRA, CDR2 YSYEKL. V lost 0 bases, J lost 7 bases, and 9 bases stayed unmatched. This CDR3 is built from 16 residues. Random hexamers were used to reverse transcribe about 0.45 to 1 ug of RNA. MiXCR, applied by TCRdb to the immunoSEQ multiplex PCR reads, yields one record per CDR3 protein. The sample holds some 260,000 distinct CDR3 sequences, 70% to 90% seen once. This chain joins TRBV4-1 and TRBJ2-1, with 7 bases identical to TRBD2. The specimen was CD8+ T cells from PBMCs. The TCR was taken from a human donor with multiple sclerosis. The CDR3 loop is CASSQDRTRDENEQFF. CDR3 nucleotide sequence: TGCGCCAGCAGCCAAGATCGGACTAGGGACGAAAATGAGCAGTTCTTC.